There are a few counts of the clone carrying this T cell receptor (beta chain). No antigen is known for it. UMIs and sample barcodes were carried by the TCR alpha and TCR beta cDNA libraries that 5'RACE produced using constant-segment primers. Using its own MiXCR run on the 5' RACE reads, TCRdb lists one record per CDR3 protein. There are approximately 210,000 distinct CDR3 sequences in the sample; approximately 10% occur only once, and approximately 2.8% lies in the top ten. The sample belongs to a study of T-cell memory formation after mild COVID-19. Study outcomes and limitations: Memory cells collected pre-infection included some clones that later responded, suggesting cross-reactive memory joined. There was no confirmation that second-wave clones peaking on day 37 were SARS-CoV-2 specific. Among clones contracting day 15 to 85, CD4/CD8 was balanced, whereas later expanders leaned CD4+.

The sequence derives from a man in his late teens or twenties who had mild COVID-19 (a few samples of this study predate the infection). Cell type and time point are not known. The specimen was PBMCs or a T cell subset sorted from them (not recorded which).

The CDR3 reads CASSLDVTQETQYF. In DNA, the CDR3 is TGCGCCAGCAGCTTGGATGTGACCCAAGAGACCCAGTACTTC. The gene calls are TRBV5-1 and TRBJ2-5; D uncertain. Deletions cut 0 bases from V and 1 base from J, with 7 bases between. Germline CDR1 reads SGHRS; CDR2 reads YFSETQ. The CDR3 totals 14 residues. The full variable domain, in which reference TRBV5-1 and TRBJ2-5 provide the parts outside the CDR3, is KAGVTQTPRYLIKTRGQQVTLSCSPISGHRSVSWYQQTPGQGLQFLFEYFSETQRNKGNFPGRFSGRQFSNSRSEMNVSTLELGDSALYLCASSLDVTQETQYFGPGTRLLVL.